Only a few counts were recorded for the clone carrying this TCR beta chain. Combining a sample-barcoded 5' primer with a J-beta primer mix, a second PCR ran for roughly 7 to 12 cycles. One entry per CDR3 protein, called by TCRdb with MiXCR from the 5' RACE reads. The sample has some 940,000 distinct CDR3 sequences; just under 30% are singletons. These data are taken from a study of blood T cells in healthy people across ages. Trimming removed 6 bases from V and 3 bases from J, with 13 bases in between. This CDR3 spans 14 amino acids. The germline gives CDR1 SGHAT, CDR2 FQDESV (reference sequence). These same data were also listed under a study on T cells of mothers and their children.

This receptor was taken from a middle-aged woman in good health. What was sequenced was blood. The chain carries TRBV11-1 and TRBJ2-3, with D perhaps matching TRBD1 or TRBD2 (5 bases each). The CDR3 here is CASSMAGRTDTQYF. In nucleotides, the CDR3 is TGTGCCAGCAGTATGGCAGGGAGAACAGATACGCAGTATTTT.